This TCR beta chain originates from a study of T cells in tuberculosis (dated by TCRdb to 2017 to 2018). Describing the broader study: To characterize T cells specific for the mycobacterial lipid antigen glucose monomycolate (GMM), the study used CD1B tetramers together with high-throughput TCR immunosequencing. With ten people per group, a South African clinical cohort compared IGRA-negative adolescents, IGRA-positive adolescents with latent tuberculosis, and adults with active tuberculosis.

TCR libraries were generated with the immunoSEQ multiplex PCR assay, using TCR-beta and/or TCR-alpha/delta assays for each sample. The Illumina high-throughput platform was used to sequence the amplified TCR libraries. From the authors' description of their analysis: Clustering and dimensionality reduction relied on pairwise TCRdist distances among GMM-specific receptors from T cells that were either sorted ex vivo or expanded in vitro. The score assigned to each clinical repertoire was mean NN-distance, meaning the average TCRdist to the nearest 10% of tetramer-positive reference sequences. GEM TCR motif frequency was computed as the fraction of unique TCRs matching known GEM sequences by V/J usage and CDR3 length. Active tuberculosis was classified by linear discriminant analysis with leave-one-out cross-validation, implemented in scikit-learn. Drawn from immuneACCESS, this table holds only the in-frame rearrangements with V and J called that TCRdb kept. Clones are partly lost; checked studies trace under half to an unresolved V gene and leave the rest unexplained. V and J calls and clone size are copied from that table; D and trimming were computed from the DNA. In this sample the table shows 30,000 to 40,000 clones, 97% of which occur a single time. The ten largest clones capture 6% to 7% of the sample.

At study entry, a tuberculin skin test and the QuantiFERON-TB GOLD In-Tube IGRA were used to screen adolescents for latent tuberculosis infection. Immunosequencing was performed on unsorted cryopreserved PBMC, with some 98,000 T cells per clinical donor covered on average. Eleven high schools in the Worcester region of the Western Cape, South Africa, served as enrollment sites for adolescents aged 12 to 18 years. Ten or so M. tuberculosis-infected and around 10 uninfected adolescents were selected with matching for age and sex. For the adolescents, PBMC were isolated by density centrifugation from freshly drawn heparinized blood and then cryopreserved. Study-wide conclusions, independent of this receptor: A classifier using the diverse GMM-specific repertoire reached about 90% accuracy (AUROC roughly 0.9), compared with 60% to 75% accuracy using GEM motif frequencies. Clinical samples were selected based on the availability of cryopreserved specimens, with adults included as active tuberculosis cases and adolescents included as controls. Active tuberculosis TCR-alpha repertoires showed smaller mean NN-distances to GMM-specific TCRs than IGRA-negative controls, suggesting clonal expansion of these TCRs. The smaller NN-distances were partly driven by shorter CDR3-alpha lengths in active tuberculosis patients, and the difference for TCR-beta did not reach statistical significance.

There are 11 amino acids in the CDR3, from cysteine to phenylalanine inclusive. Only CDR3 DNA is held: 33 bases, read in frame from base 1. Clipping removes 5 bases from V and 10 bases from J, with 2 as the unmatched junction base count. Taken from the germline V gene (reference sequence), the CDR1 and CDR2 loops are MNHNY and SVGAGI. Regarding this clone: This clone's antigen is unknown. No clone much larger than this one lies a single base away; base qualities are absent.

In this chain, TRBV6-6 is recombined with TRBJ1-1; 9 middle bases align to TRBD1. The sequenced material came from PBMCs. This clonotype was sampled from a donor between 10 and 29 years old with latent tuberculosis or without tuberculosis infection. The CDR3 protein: CASSRDRAAFF. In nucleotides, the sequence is TGTGCCAGCAGTCGGGACAGGGCAGCTTTCTTT.